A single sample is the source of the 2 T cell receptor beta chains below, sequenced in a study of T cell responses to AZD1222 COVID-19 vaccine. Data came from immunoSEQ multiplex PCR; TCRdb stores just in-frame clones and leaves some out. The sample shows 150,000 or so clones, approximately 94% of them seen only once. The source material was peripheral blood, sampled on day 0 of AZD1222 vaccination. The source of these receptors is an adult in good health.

The CDR3 is CASSTSTGRHPYNEQFF. Written as DNA, the CDR3 is TGTGCCAGCAGCACGTCGACAGGGCGTCATCCATACAATGAGCAGTTCTTC. The chain joins TRBV7-3 to TRBJ2-1; 7 bases are a match to TRBD1. The CDR3 has 17 amino acids. J gave up 4 bases and V 5 bases, and 14 bases lay outside the gene matches. Germline V gives CDR1 SGHTA, CDR2 FQGTGA.

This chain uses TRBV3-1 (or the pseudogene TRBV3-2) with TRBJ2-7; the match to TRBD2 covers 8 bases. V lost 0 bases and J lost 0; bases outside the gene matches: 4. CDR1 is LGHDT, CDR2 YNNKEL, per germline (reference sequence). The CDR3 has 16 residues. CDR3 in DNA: TGTGCCAGCAGCCAAGAAGTAGCGGGGTCCTCCTACGAGCAGTACTTC. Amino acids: CASSQEVAGSSYEQYF.